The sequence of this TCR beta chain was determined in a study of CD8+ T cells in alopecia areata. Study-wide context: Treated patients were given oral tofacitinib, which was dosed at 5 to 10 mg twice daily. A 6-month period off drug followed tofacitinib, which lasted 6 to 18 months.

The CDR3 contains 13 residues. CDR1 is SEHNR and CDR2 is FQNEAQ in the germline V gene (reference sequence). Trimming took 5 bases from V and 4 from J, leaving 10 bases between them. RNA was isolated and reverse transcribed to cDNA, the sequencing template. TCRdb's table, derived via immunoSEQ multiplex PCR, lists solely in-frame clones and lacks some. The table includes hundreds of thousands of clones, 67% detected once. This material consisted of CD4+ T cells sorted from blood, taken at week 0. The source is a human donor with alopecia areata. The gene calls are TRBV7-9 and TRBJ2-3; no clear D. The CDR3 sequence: CASSPRLADTQYF. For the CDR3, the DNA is TGTGCCAGCAGCCCCCGGTTGGCAGATACGCAGTATTTT.